These 6 T cell receptor beta chains were sequenced from one sample in a study of yellow fever vaccine responses in identical twins. TCRdb called the RT-PCR reads again in MiXCR, with one record for every CDR3 protein. The profile shows around 2,000 distinct CDR3 sequences, 75% to 90% of them singletons. This sample comprised T cells from blood (PBMCs), unsorted or a sorted subset (not recorded which), obtained before or after yellow fever vaccination (not recorded which). The receptors here all came from a woman aged 18-30 years who received the yellow fever vaccine.

This chain joins TRBV7-9 and TRBJ1-1; maybe TRBD1 (5 bases). There are 13 residues in the CDR3. V lost 3 bases to trimming and J lost 7 bases, with 12 bases between them. The germline V gene has CDR1 SEHNR and CDR2 FQNEAQ (reference sequence). CDR3 sequence reads: CASSFGGGVEAFF. The CDR3 nucleotides read TGTGCCAGCAGCTTTGGGGGTGGGGTTGAAGCTTTCTTT. Full variable domain (rest looked up from reference TRBV7-9 and TRBJ1-1): DTGVSQNPRHKITKRGQNVTFRCDPISEHNRLYWYRQTLGQGPEFLTYFQNEAQLEKSRLLSDRFSAERPKGSFSTLEIQRTEQGDSAMYLCASSFGGGVEAFFGQGTRLTVV.

CDR3 sequence: CASSRASGGLSTDTQYF. Written as DNA, the CDR3 is TGTGCCAGCAGCCGGGCTAGCGGGGGGCTGAGCACAGATACGCAGTATTTT. The J gene is TRBJ2-3, the V gene TRBV13, with 11 bases aligning to TRBD2. Trimming took 5 bases from V and 0 from J; bases not matched to a gene: 7. CDR3 length equals 17 residues. Germline CDR1 and CDR2: PRHDT and FYEKMQ (reference sequence).

V is TRBV6-5 and J is TRBJ1-6; D not resolved. V was clipped by 0 bases and J by 4 bases, with 7 bases between them. Germline-derived CDR1 and CDR2 are MNHEY and SVGAGI. This CDR3 is built from 15 residues. CDR3 amino acids: CASSYSPDYNSPLHF. CDR3 coding DNA: TGTGCCAGCAGTTACTCTCCAGATTATAATTCACCCCTCCACTTT.

The chain couples TRBV29-1 to TRBJ2-1; 9 positions agree with TRBD1. V dropped 0 bases and J dropped 4; count of bases not matched to a gene: 10. Germline V CDR1 and CDR2: SQVTM, ANQGSEA. This CDR3 is built from 17 residues. Here the CDR3 reads CSVEESSDRGTYNEQFF. As DNA, the CDR3 is TGCAGCGTTGAAGAATCCTCGGACAGGGGCACTTACAATGAGCAGTTCTTC.

The chain has TRBV7-3 and TRBJ2-3; D remains unclear. From germline, CDR1 is SGHTA and CDR2 FQGTGA. The CDR3 is made up of 16 amino acids. Trimming stripped 5 bases from V and 1 base from J, with 16 bases between. Here the CDR3 DNA reads TGTGCCAGCAGCCCCATAGGAAGTATACGCACAGATACGCAGTATTTT. Encoded protein: CASSPIGSIRTDTQYF.

The chain recombines TRBV7-2 with TRBJ2-1, with 7 nucleotides matching TRBD2. Germline trimming cut 3 bases from V and 6 bases from J; bases unmatched to any gene: 8. The CDR3 runs 15 residues. The germline CDR1 and CDR2 sequences are SGHTA and FQGNSA. In nucleotides, the CDR3 is TGTGCCAGCAGCTTCCGACGGGACTACACCAATGAGCAGTTCTTC. This sequence encodes CASSFRRDYTNEQFF.